This section outlines one TCR beta chain sequence together with its context. No antigen is known for it. No per-base quality is available; no much larger clone lies one base away. The data belong to a study of blood T cell repertoires in COVID-19 (dated by TCRdb to the early 2020s). Study-level background: Collaborator samples came from the United States, Italy and Spain and covered acute and convalescent phases of COVID-19. The prospective study material was composed of cDNA or gDNA derived from T cells, B-cell-depleted T cells, or PBMCs. Subjects who had been exposed to COVID-19, were actively infected with it, or had recovered from it provided the deeply sampled blood TCRbeta repertoires that made up the dataset. Where available, HLA class I and class II types were obtained from metadata supplied by the sample provider rather than from assay-based typing. The sample metadata nearly always contained a de-identified subject ID, COVID-19 status, age in years and sex. The repertoires were released in a freely available public database intended as a resource for research on the immune response to SARS-CoV-2. Samples came from the ongoing ImmuneRACE study (first 160 participants) plus 1,254 subjects from 6 global collaborators. Broader findings and caveats from the paper: The quantity of clinical and demographic metadata differed by source and by participant and was supplied without curation.

TCRbeta CDR3 regions were amplified from genomic DNA by means of the immunoSEQ Assay, a bias-controlled multiplex PCR. From the authors' description of their analysis: Nucleated cell counts per sample were estimated from amplification of reference gene primers within the assay. To quantify the absolute abundance of each unique TCRbeta CDR3 rearrangement, sequence reads were collapsed and filtered. For each sample, productive Simpson clonality was calculated as the square root of Simpson's diversity index over productive rearrangements. Sourced from immuneACCESS, this table was stored by TCRdb with only in-frame sequences that have V and J called. A share of the clones is absent; for the studies checked, an unresolved V gene accounts for under half, and the remainder has no known explanation. V and J calls plus clone size are reproduced from that table; the DNA served to infer D and trimming. The sample table shows over 200,000 clones, and approximately 80% are seen once. The ten largest clones represent under 30% of the sample.

The collaborating institutions used their own protocols to collect whole blood in K2EDTA tubes. For TCRbeta analysis, collaborators shipped samples in one of three forms: frozen whole blood, isolated PBMCs, or DNA extracted from either of those sample types. Spanning cysteine to phenylalanine, the CDR3 consists of 14 amino acids. Kept here is only the CDR3 DNA, which spans 42 bases and is read in frame from base 1. Relative to germline, V is missing 6 bases and J is missing 1 base, with 4 bases of the junction outside any gene match. According to the germline V gene, CDR1 reads SQVTM and CDR2 reads ANQGSEA.

The receptor was derived from a middle-aged man with acute or convalescent COVID-19. The specimen sequenced was peripheral blood. In this chain, TRBV29-1 is recombined with TRBJ1-1, with 11 bases matching TRBD1. The DNA sequence follows: TGCAGCGTCGGGACAGGGGGATGGAACACTGAAGCTTTCTTT. The translation is CSVGTGGWNTEAFF.